Included here is one T cell receptor (beta chain) sequence, with context. Its antigen is not identified. The V end lost 3 bases, the J end lost 4 bases, and 13 bases lay between the germline ends. CDR1 is SQVTM, CDR2 ANQGSEA, per germline. CDR3 length: 14 amino acids. The study amplified TCR beta CDR3 regions using RNA transcripts. First-round RT-PCR relied on HTBI primers, and a second-round multiplex PCR came next. TCRdb analysed the multiplex PCR reads with MiXCR anew, one entry per CDR3 protein. This sample has hundreds of thousands of distinct CDR3 sequences; around 42% occur once, and the top ten carry roughly 45%. The sample originates from a study of Graves' ophthalmopathy and Graves' hyperthyroidism. Whole-study context: At the time of initial diagnosis and before any treatment, peripheral blood was collected.

Broader study findings: The model predicted progression of ophthalmopathy with a sensitivity of just over 70%, and its specificity was less than 85%. A model built from 13 signatures distinguished ophthalmopathy from stable hyperthyroidism with about 86% sensitivity and about 84% specificity.

This clonotype originated in an adult man with Graves' ophthalmopathy. V is TRBV29-1 and J is TRBJ1-3; D is perhaps TRBD1 (6 bases). The sequenced sample was peripheral blood. CDR3 sequence: CSVEGGAAGNTIYF. The CDR3 coding sequence is TGCAGCGTTGAGGGGGGGGCAGCGGGAAACACCATATATTTT.